These T cell receptor beta chains were read from a single sample in a study of cytomegalovirus exposure and HLA in healthy donors. Here immunoSEQ multiplex PCR was the method, and the copy in TCRdb shows in-frame clones only, minus some. The sample lists 150,000 or so clones; around 76% were seen once. The sample comprised PBMCs. The receptor source for this set is a woman aged 40 to 50 in good health and CMV-seronegative. The CDR3 runs from the conserved cysteine through the conserved F or W.

J gene,V gene,CDR3 protein
TRBJ1-1,TRBV27,CASSTGLLTEAFF
TRBJ2-1,TRBV5-1,CASGSVGLAGSNEQFF
TRBJ1-5,TRBV19,CASSIGEINQPQHF
TRBJ1-1,TRBV5-1,CASSLDRVTNTEAFF
TRBJ1-6,TRBV2,CASKQNNSPLHF
TRBJ1-1,TRBV29-1,CSVVIGMNTEAFF
TRBJ2-7,TRBV5-1,CASSLMRTSGSYEQYF
TRBJ2-5,TRBV6-6,CATSPVRETQYF
TRBJ2-7,TRBV28,CASSPTLTRADTGEQYF
TRBJ1-1,TRBV11-3,CASSPQGEVNTEAFF
TRBJ1-1,TRBV19,CASSIRAGNTEAFF
TRBJ2-5,TRBV2,CASSVAWGVQETQYF
TRBJ1-5,TRBV2,CASSDIDSNQPQHF
TRBJ2-1,TRBV6-1,CASSPPVGEQFF
TRBJ1-4,TRBV27,CASSHPSQANEKLFF
TRBJ2-1,TRBV30,CAWSRGTSGSIEQFF
TRBJ1-4,TRBV7-9,CASSRGGGGEKLFF
TRBJ2-7,TRBV7-9,CASSLFSGGQYF
TRBJ2-7,TRBV27,CASSLGGSYEQYF
TRBJ2-3,TRBV5-1,CASSLTGNPTDTQYF
TRBJ2-7,TRBV15,CATSRDQKTQPYEQYF
TRBJ2-2,TRBV29-1,CSALSRARGGTGELFF
TRBJ2-7,TRBV6-5,CASSYSSRGRIYEQYF
TRBJ2-5,TRBV28,CASSLPLGASQETQYF
TRBJ2-2,TRBV2,CASRTGLNTGELFF
TRBJ1-1,TRBV6-1,CASTPSRLNTEAFF
TRBJ2-3,TRBV11-1,CASSPLRETDTQYF
TRBJ1-4,TRBV2,CTSSVDRGDEKLFF
TRBJ2-1,TRBV9,CASSVVAGSGNEQFF
TRBJ2-7,TRBV28,CASNELHYEQYF
TRBJ2-5,TRBV28,CASSDPGDETQYF
TRBJ2-2,TRBV5-1,CASSNSGELFF
TRBJ2-7,TRBV29-1,CSVGPQVGHEQYF
TRBJ2-3,TRBV5-1,CASSLAQRGSTDTQYF
TRBJ2-7,TRBV9,CASSVNPAGDEQYF
TRBJ1-1,TRBV5-1,CASSLGQTLLNTEAFF
TRBJ1-1,TRBV7-9,CASSFDREPEAFF
TRBJ1-2,TRBV6-5,CASRGGSLYGYTF
TRBJ1-5,TRBV19,CASSEGNQPQHF
TRBJ1-5,TRBV19,CASSMGSFSNQPQHF
TRBJ2-1,TRBV5-4,CASSLVAGPYNEQFF
TRBJ1-5,TRBV2,CASSEARAGPRPQHF
TRBJ1-1,TRBV19,CASSRRGATEAFF
TRBJ1-1,TRBV9,CASTPTERGNTEAFF
TRBJ1-4,TRBV5-1,CASSLMAGENEKLFF
TRBJ2-2,TRBV5-8,CASSLEQGNTGELFF
TRBJ1-1,TRBV2,CASSVGENTEAFF
TRBJ2-3,TRBV7-2,CASSLWGSGTDYTDTQYF
TRBJ1-4,TRBV4-1,CASSQGAALNEKLFF
TRBJ2-3,TRBV5-1,CASSQGTSGRSDTQYF
TRBJ2-1,TRBV5-1,CASSPIPGRGSYNEQFF
TRBJ1-5,TRBV28,CASSQSPLPQHF